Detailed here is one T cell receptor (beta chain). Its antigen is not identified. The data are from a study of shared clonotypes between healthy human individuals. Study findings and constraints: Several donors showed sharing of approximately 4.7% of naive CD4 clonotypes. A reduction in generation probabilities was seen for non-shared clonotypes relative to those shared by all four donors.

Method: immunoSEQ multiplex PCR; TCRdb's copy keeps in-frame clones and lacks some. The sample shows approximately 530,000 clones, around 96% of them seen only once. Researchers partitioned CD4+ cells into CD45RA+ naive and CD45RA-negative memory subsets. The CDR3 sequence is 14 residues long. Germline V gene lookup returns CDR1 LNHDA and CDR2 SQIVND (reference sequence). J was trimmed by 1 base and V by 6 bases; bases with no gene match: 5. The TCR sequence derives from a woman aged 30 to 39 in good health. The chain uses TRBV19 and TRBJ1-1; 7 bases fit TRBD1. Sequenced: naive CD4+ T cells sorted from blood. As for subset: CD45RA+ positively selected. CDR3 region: CASRRDSSNTEAFF. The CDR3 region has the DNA TGTGCCAGTAGGAGGGACAGTTCGAACACTGAAGCTTTCTTT.